A single sample is the source of the 31 T cell receptor beta chains below, sequenced in a study of blood T cells in healthy people across ages. Alongside a J-beta primer mix, a sample-barcoded 5' primer served in a second PCR lasting roughly 6 to 12 cycles. TCRdb re-analysed the 5' RACE reads in MiXCR, keeping a single row per CDR3 protein. The sample has hundreds of thousands of distinct CDR3 sequences, less than 25% seen once. This sample also appeared in a second study, on T cells of mothers and their children.

The sequenced material came from blood. These receptors all come from a boy between 10 and 17 years old in good health.

The V and J genes are TRBV7-3 and TRBJ2-1, with TRBD2 identical over 10 bases. Germline CDR1 reads SGHTA; CDR2 reads FQGTGA. CDR3 length: 18 amino acids. After removal of 0 bases from V and 0 bases from J, the junction contained 5 bases not matched to a gene. The CDR3 loop is CASSLTGLAGDSYNEQFF. The CDR3 nucleotides read TGTGCCAGCAGCTTAACGGGGCTAGCGGGGGACTCCTACAATGAGCAGTTCTTC.

This clonotype was counted between two and nine times. The genes are TRBV13 and TRBJ2-7; weak D call: TRBD1 (6 bases). This CDR3 has 15 residues. Germline-derived CDR1 and CDR2 are PRHDT and FYEKMQ (reference sequence). V dropped 2 bases and J dropped 2 bases, with 13 bases sitting between them. CDR3 sequence reads: CASSLTPGHAYEQYF. The CDR3 nucleotides read TGTGCCAGCAGCTTAACCCCGGGACATGCCTACGAGCAGTACTTC.

This clonotype was recorded a few times. The V call is TRBV19, the J call TRBJ2-4; D not certain. Germline CDR1 LNHDA, CDR2 SQIVND (reference sequence). This CDR3 is built from 16 residues. Between the trimmed V and J ends, which lost 1 base and 1 base, there was a span of 11 bases. The CDR3 protein is CASSIVGATAKNIQYF. CDR3 DNA sequence: TGTGCCAGTAGTATAGTAGGAGCGACGGCCAAAAACATTCAGTACTTC.

DNA for the CDR3: TGTGCCAGCAACGTACCTGGGGCTATCCACGAGCAGTACTTC. It yields the protein CASNVPGAIHEQYF. The V call is TRBV28, the J call TRBJ2-7; perhaps TRBD1 as D (5 bases). Deletions cut 7 bases from V and 5 bases from J, with 18 bases between. This CDR3 spans 14 amino acids. The germline V gene has CDR1 MDHEN and CDR2 SYDVKM.

The genes are TRBV13 and TRBJ2-5; TRBD1 aligns across 8 bases. Looked up from germline, CDR1 is PRHDT and CDR2 is FYEKMQ (reference sequence). V shed 2 bases and J 1 base; nucleotides not matched to a gene: 3. The CDR3 loop spans 15 amino acids. The CDR3 DNA reads as TGTGCCAGCAGCTTAACGACAGGGGTCCAAGAGACCCAGTACTTC. Its protein is CASSLTTGVQETQYF.

The rearrangement uses TRBV7-2 and TRBJ2-2, with TRBD2 identical over 12 bases. Trimming at V came to 0 bases and at J to 5 bases, leaving 1 base not matched to a gene. CDR1 and CDR2 (germline): SGHTA, FQGNSA. This CDR3 comprises 16 residues. CDR3 sequence reads: CASSLATSGRTGELFF. The CDR3 coding sequence is TGTGCCAGCAGCTTAGCAACTAGCGGGAGGACCGGGGAGCTGTTTTTT.

This clonotype has a handful of counts. The chain uses TRBV7-2 and TRBJ2-1; D is unclear. V was clipped by 7 bases and J by 0 bases, with 13 bases between them. CDR1 and CDR2 from the germline V gene are SGHTA and FQGNSA. This CDR3 spans 15 amino acids. The CDR3 region has the DNA TGTGCCAGCACCTCACAATATAGCTCCTACAATGAGCAGTTCTTC. It yields the protein CASTSQYSSYNEQFF.

This clonotype was detected only a few times. The rearrangement joins TRBV3-1 to TRBJ2-5; unclear D gene. The J call may be faulty, since TRBJ2-1 better matches the DNA end. The V gene's germline CDR1 is LGHDT and CDR2 YNNKEL (reference sequence). CDR3 length: 15 amino acids. The chain's CDR3 is CASSQPTEVKNEQFF. The CDR3 DNA follows: TGTGCCAGCAGCCAACCAACAGAAGTAAAAAATGAGCAGTTCTTC.

This clonotype was recorded a few times. The chain uses TRBV28 and TRBJ2-3; D not certain. The CDR3 sequence is 14 residues long. Germline lookup yields CDR1 MDHEN and CDR2 SYDVKM. Deletions cut 5 bases from V and 1 base from J, with 10 bases between. The CDR3 sequence: CASSPPRRTDTQYF. The CDR3 DNA reads as TGTGCCAGCAGTCCCCCCAGACGCACAGATACGCAGTATTTT.

This clonotype is medium-sized in the sample. This chain connects TRBV6-2 or TRBV6-3 to TRBJ1-2; 7 bases map to TRBD1. The length of the CDR3 is 15 residues. Germline lookup yields CDR1 MNHEY and CDR2 SVGEGT. Trimming cost V 6 bases and J 4 bases; bases outside gene matches: 11. In DNA, the CDR3 is TGTGCCAGCAGCCCCTGGGACAGATCACCCTATGGCTACACCTTC. This encodes CASSPWDRSPYGYTF.

The V gene is TRBV5-5, the J gene TRBJ2-5; 9 nucleotides line up with TRBD1. The end of the DNA is better explained by TRBJ2-7, so the J call may be wrong. Germline V gene data show CDR1 as SGHKS and CDR2 as YYEKEE (reference sequence). CDR3 length: 15 amino acids. DNA for the CDR3: TGTGCCAGCAGACAACAGGGGGCGAGTTTGTACGAGCAGTACTTC. Encoded protein: CASRQQGASLYEQYF.

V is TRBV12-3 or TRBV12-4 and J is TRBJ1-3; tentatively, D is TRBD1 (5 bases). V was trimmed by 5 bases and J by 0 bases, leaving 11 bases between them. This CDR3 contains 15 residues. CDR3 coding DNA: TGTGCCAGCAGTCCGGAGGGGCACTCTGGAAACACCATATATTTT. Its protein product is CASSPEGHSGNTIYF.

This clonotype was seen only a few times. This sequence joins TRBV23-1 and TRBJ1-6; 11 bases map to TRBD1. TRBV23-1 is annotated as an ORF whose role is uncertain. CDR3 size: 16 residues. J gave up 5 bases and V 8 bases, and 8 bases lay outside the gene matches. DNA for the CDR3: TGCGCCAGCCTAACCGGGACAGGGGGGAATAATTCACCCCTCCACTTT. As protein: CASLTGTGGNNSPLHF.

This clonotype was seen repeatedly, ten times or more. This chain uses TRBV6-2 or TRBV6-3 with TRBJ2-1; TRBD2 aligns across 13 bases. Germline CDR1 MNHEY, CDR2 SVGEGT. With V trimmed by 0 bases and J by 3 bases, 2 bases remained unmatched. CDR3 length: 17 residues. DNA of the CDR3: TGTGCCAGCAGTTACTCCGGGACTAGCGGGGTCTACAATGAGCAGTTCTTC. This sequence encodes CASSYSGTSGVYNEQFF.

The rearrangement uses TRBV12-3 or TRBV12-4 and TRBJ2-7, with D tentatively TRBD1 or TRBD2 (5 bases each). With 7 bases removed from V and 0 bases from J, the gap between germline ends came to 10 bases. This CDR3 has 13 amino acids. The CDR3 nucleotides read TGTGCCAGCAACCTGGGGACCTCCTACGAGCAGTACTTC. The encoded protein is CASNLGTSYEQYF.

Many counts were recorded for this clonotype. The V call is TRBV12-3 or TRBV12-4, the J call TRBJ1-6, with D perhaps matching TRBD1 (5 bases). The CDR3 has 15 residues. Deletions cut 5 bases from V and 7 bases from J, with 15 bases between. The CDR3 DNA reads as TGTGCCAGCAGTCCAGGCGGGACGGGCAATTCACCCCTCCACTTT. Amino acid sequence: CASSPGGTGNSPLHF.

This clonotype was observed a few times. The chain couples TRBV28 to TRBJ2-7, with a possible D match to TRBD2 (6 bases). The V and J ends lost 6 bases and 7 bases respectively, with 16 bases between them. The CDR3 totals 13 residues. CDR1 is MDHEN and CDR2 is SYDVKM in the germline V gene. The CDR3 DNA is TGTGCCAGCAGCTACTTAGTGGCGGGGGAGCAGTACTTC. The encoded protein is CASSYLVAGEQYF.

This clonotype was counted between two and nine times. The gene calls are TRBV7-2 and TRBJ2-1, with a possible D match to TRBD2 (6 bases). The DNA matches TRBJ2-7 better at its end, which makes the J call doubtful. The CDR3 consists of 14 residues. From germline, CDR1 is SGHTA and CDR2 FQGNSA. The CDR3 DNA reads as TGTGCCAGCAGCTTGGGTGCGCGGGATTACGAGCAGTACTTC. This gives the protein CASSLGARDYEQYF.

The CDR3 here is CASSRGTGGVQETQYF. CDR3 sequence (DNA): TGTGCCAGCAGCCGCGGGACAGGGGGTGTCCAAGAGACCCAGTACTTC. The chain recombines TRBV7-9 with TRBJ2-5; 11 bases match TRBD1. CDR1 and CDR2 from the germline V gene are SEHNR and FQNEAQ (reference sequence). CDR3 length: 16 residues. J was trimmed by 1 base and V by 5 bases; bases with no gene match: 6.

This clonotype has just a few counts. The chain couples TRBV20-1 to TRBJ2-5; tentatively, D is TRBD2 (5 bases). V lost 0 bases, J lost 5 bases, and 19 bases lay in between. The CDR3 length is 16 residues. Germline V gives CDR1 DFQATT, CDR2 SNEGSKA (reference sequence). The CDR3 loop is CSARELSVLDSETQYF. DNA for the CDR3: TGCAGTGCTAGAGAGCTATCCGTCTTGGACTCGGAGACCCAGTACTTC.

The chain has TRBV12-3 or TRBV12-4 and TRBJ1-6; weak D call: TRBD1 (6 bases). V dropped 6 bases and J dropped 5 bases, with 14 bases sitting between them. CDR3 length equals 15 residues. The CDR3 nucleotides read TGTGCCAGCAGCCGAAAACAGGGAGATAATTCACCCCTCCACTTT. Translation gives CASSRKQGDNSPLHF.

In its sample, this clonotype was seen a few times. The V gene is TRBV11-2, the J gene TRBJ2-5, with 9 bases that match TRBD1. The CDR3 totals 16 residues. The ends lost 4 bases at V and 0 bases at J; junction bases unmatched: 6. CDR1 and CDR2 from the germline V gene are SGHAT and FQNNGV. CDR3 coding DNA: TGTGCCAGCAGCTCAACGACAGGGGGGTACCAAGAGACCCAGTACTTC. Its translation is CASSSTTGGYQETQYF.

V is TRBV28 and J is TRBJ2-7; D is possibly TRBD1 (6 bases). Trimming cost V 7 bases and J 6 bases, with 16 bases left between them. The CDR3 totals 13 residues. The germline gives CDR1 MDHEN, CDR2 SYDVKM. Here the CDR3 DNA reads TGTGCCAGCACCCTGGACAGCCCCTCCGAGCAGTACTTC. It encodes CASTLDSPSEQYF.

This clonotype was recorded at least ten times. The CDR3 DNA reads TGCAGCGTCCGGGACAGGTCCTACGAGCAGTACTTC. As protein: CSVRDRSYEQYF. The chain recombines TRBV29-1 with TRBJ2-7; 8 bases map to TRBD1. Germline-derived CDR1 and CDR2 are SQVTM and ANQGSEA. The CDR3 spans 12 residues. V lost 6 bases and J lost 1; bases outside the gene matches: 2.

In the case of this clonotype: The junction and the germline gene differ at one end; a read error may be behind it. The rearrangement joins TRBV7-7 to TRBJ2-5, with D possibly matching TRBD1 (5 bases). This CDR3 comprises 14 residues. From germline, CDR1 is SSHAT and CDR2 FNYEAQ (reference sequence). The CDR3 region has the DNA TGTGCTAGCAGTCCTGGTCGCCAGGGTGAGACCCAGTACTTC. It is translated as CASSPGRQGETQYF.

The chain couples TRBV25-1 to TRBJ2-3, with 13 bases that match TRBD2. J gave up 5 bases and V 3 bases, and 11 bases lay outside the gene matches. Germline assignment: CDR1 MGHDK and CDR2 SYGVNS. The CDR3 extends over 18 amino acids. CDR3 coding DNA: TGTGCCAGCAGTGACGCGACTAGCGGGAGGCCGGTGGGAGATACGCAGTATTTT. Encoded protein: CASSDATSGRPVGDTQYF.

As to this clonotype: A junction boundary mismatches the germline segment, possibly from a read error. V is TRBV25-1 and J is TRBJ1-2; no clear D. Germline lookup yields CDR1 MGHDK and CDR2 SYGVNS. The CDR3 consists of 12 residues. The CDR3 reads CTSSKAPSGYTF. As DNA, the CDR3 is TGTACCAGCAGTAAAGCCCCCAGCGGCTACACCTTC.

With regard to this clonotype: Germline and junction disagree at one end, which may indicate a read error. This chain joins TRBV4-3 and TRBJ2-2; D remains ambiguous. Germline CDR1 reads LGHNA; CDR2 reads YSLEER. The CDR3 is 17 residues long. The CDR3: CASSQGSTVQNTAELFF. The CDR3 DNA sequence: TGCGCCAGCAGCCAAGGGTCTACAGTACAAAACACCGCGGAGCTGTTTTTT.

This clonotype was seen a handful of times. This rearrangement joins TRBV28 to TRBJ2-7; tentatively, D is TRBD1 or TRBD2 (6 bases each). The V end was cut by 1 base, the J end by 2 bases, with 15 bases between. The CDR3 runs to 16 residues. CDR1 and CDR2 from the germline V gene are MDHEN and SYDVKM. The CDR3 reads CASSLFLGGGPYEQYF. The CDR3, as DNA: TGTGCCAGCAGTTTATTCTTGGGGGGCGGACCCTACGAGCAGTACTTC. Supplemented by reference TRBV28 and TRBJ2-7, the full variable domain reads DVKVTQSSRYLVKRTGEKVFLECVQDMDHENMFWYRQDPGLGLRLIYFSYDVKMKEKGDIPEGYSVSREKKERFSLILESASTNQTSMYLCASSLFLGGGPYEQYFGPGTRLTVT.

The chain combines TRBV3-1 with TRBJ2-4; tentatively, D is TRBD1 or TRBD2 (6 bases each). The CDR3 covers 17 residues. The V gene's germline CDR1 is LGHDT and CDR2 YNNKEL (reference sequence). Trimming removed 1 base at V and 13 bases at J, with 26 bases between. CDR3 region: CASSQGGPPGTHPFQYF. CDR3 bases: TGTGCCAGCAGCCAAGGGGGGCCGCCCGGGACTCACCCTTTCCAGTACTTC.

The gene calls are TRBV20-1 and TRBJ1-6; D gene ambiguous. CDR3 size: 12 residues. Germline loops: CDR1 DFQATT, CDR2 SNEGSKA (reference sequence). The V end was cut by 6 bases, the J end by 5 bases, with 8 bases between. The DNA of the CDR3 is TGCAGTGCCCCACAGAATAATTCACCCCTCCACTTT. This encodes CSAPQNNSPLHF.